Listed here are 21 T cell receptor beta chains from one sample, sequenced in a study of PD-1 blockade in classical Hodgkin lymphoma. This table comes from immunoSEQ multiplex PCR, and its TCRdb copy is limited to in-frame clones, with some not included. Seen here are about 32,000 clones, around 90% observed once, and the top ten hold more than 0.95%. Stated time point: newly diagnosed, previously untreated cHL patient sample. Investigators isolated CD4+ T cells from thawed PBMCs through magnetic negative selection. Sequencing was carried out using CD4+ T cells from blood. The receptor set was obtained from a human donor with classical Hodgkin lymphoma.

This clone was found a few times. The rearrangement links TRBV21-1 to TRBJ1-1. TRBV21-1 constitutes a pseudogene. The CDR3 covers 14 residues. The CDR3 DNA sequence: TGTGCCAGCAGCCTATGGGGGGAGGACACTGAAGCTTTCTTT. Its protein product is CASSLWGEDTEAFF.

The V gene is TRBV30, the J gene TRBJ1-2; no reliable D call. The CDR3 extends over 12 amino acids. Germline CDR1 and CDR2: GTSNPN and SVGIG (reference sequence). Trimming stripped 1 base from V and 1 base from J, with 4 bases between. The CDR3 DNA follows: TGTGCCTGGAGTGACAGTAACTATGGCTACACCTTC. Protein: CAWSDSNYGYTF.

The chain joins TRBV9 to TRBJ2-7; no reliable D call. V was pared by 6 bases and J by 1 base, with 11 bases between. This CDR3 is 13 amino acids long. Germline CDR1 SGDLS, CDR2 YYNGEE. CDR3 DNA sequence: TGTGCCAGCACCCCCCCCGGGTCCTACGAGCAGTACTTC. Amino acid sequence: CASTPPGSYEQYF.

This clone was counted only a few times. The chain is built from TRBV27 and TRBJ1-2; 7 bases map to TRBD1. The CDR3 contains 14 residues. After removal of 3 bases from V and 6 bases from J, the junction contained 7 bases not matched to a gene. Germline CDR1 reads MNHEY; CDR2 reads SMNVEV (reference sequence). CDR3: CASSFNLGGHGYTF. DNA of the CDR3: TGTGCCAGCAGTTTTAACTTAGGGGGCCATGGCTACACCTTC.

The chain recombines TRBV5-1 with TRBJ2-4, with D perhaps TRBD1 (6 bases). The CDR3 is made up of 15 amino acids. The germline V gene encodes CDR1 SGHRS and CDR2 YFSETQ. The V end was cut by 4 bases, the J end by 2 bases, with 13 bases between. As DNA, the CDR3 is TGCGCCAGCAGCCTACAGGGTGGACCCAAAAACATTCAGTACTTC. Amino acids: CASSLQGGPKNIQYF.

By its share, this clone is medium-sized (0.01 to 0.1%). V is TRBV2 and J is TRBJ2-1; TRBD1 matches at 9 bases. Germline lookup yields CDR1 SNHLY and CDR2 FYNNEI. The CDR3 has 15 residues. V dropped 6 bases and J dropped 8; count of bases not matched to a gene: 11. CDR3 in amino acids: CASSLVGQGYDEQFF. For the CDR3, the DNA is TGTGCCAGCAGCCTCGTCGGACAGGGGTATGATGAGCAGTTCTTC.

In its sample, this clone was seen once. V gene TRBV11-2 combines with J gene TRBJ2-7, with TRBD2 matching 9 bases. V was pared by 5 bases and J by 3 bases, with 11 bases of the junction left unmatched. Germline V gene lookup returns CDR1 SGHAT and CDR2 FQNNGV. The CDR3 totals 16 residues. CDR3 sequence: CASSPAGGVRHYEQYF. In DNA form, the CDR3 reads TGTGCCAGCAGCCCCGCGGGGGGGGTCCGACACTACGAGCAGTACTTC.

This rearrangement joins TRBV9 to TRBJ2-3; the D gene could be TRBD1 or TRBD2 (5 bases each). V lost 1 base and J lost 9, with 18 bases in between. The CDR3 spans 15 residues. The germline V gene has CDR1 SGDLS and CDR2 YYNGEE. The chain's CDR3 is CASSVMVDRGDTQYF. For the CDR3, the DNA is TGTGCCAGCAGCGTAATGGTCGATCGGGGCGACACGCAGTATTTT.

V is TRBV5-6 and J is TRBJ1-1; maybe TRBD1 (5 bases). From germline, CDR1 is SGHDT and CDR2 YYEEEE. The CDR3 runs to 16 residues. V was trimmed by 4 bases and J by 1 base, leaving 17 bases between them. Here the CDR3 reads CASSQEGPVPNTEAFF. The CDR3 DNA is TGTGCCAGCAGCCAGGAGGGGCCCGTACCGAACACTGAAGCTTTCTTT.

The V and J genes are TRBV5-1 and TRBJ2-1, with 13 positions matching TRBD2. The J segment lost 2 bases and the V segment lost 2 bases, leaving 4 bases of the junction unmatched. The germline CDR1 and CDR2 sequences are SGHRS and YFSETQ. This CDR3 has 17 amino acids. CDR3 in DNA: TGCGCCAGCAGCTTCGGACTAGCGGGAGTCCCCTACAATGAGCAGTTCTTC. Its translation is CASSFGLAGVPYNEQFF.

The rearrangement links TRBV7-6 to TRBJ2-7; TRBD1 matches 10 bases. CDR3 length: 14 residues. Looked up from germline, CDR1 is SGHVS and CDR2 is FNYEAQ. The V and J ends lost 6 bases and 6 bases, in that order; junction bases with no gene match: 8. The CDR3 loop is CASSIRDRGGEQYF. As DNA, the CDR3 is TGTGCCAGCAGTATCCGGGACAGGGGAGGCGAGCAGTACTTC.

The gene calls are TRBV19 and TRBJ2-1; no clear D gene. Trimming pared 4 bases from V and 0 bases from J, leaving 16 bases between. Germline values: CDR1 LNHDA, CDR2 SQIVND (reference sequence). The CDR3 consists of 17 residues. This CDR3 is CASSSVIPGYSYNEQFF. In DNA, the CDR3 is TGTGCCAGTAGTAGCGTAATCCCAGGTTACTCCTACAATGAGCAGTTCTTC. Together with reference TRBV19 and TRBJ2-1, the CDR3 gives the full variable domain: DGGITQSPKYLFRKEGQNVTLSCEQNLNHDAMYWYRQDPGQGLRLIYYSQIVNDFQKGDIAEGYSVSREKKESFPLTVTSAQKNPTAFYLCASSSVIPGYSYNEQFFGPGTRLTVL.

V and J are TRBV11-2 and TRBJ1-5; no clear D gene. The CDR3 runs to 14 residues. Germline assignment: CDR1 SGHAT and CDR2 FQNNGV. Trimming removed 2 bases from V and 7 bases from J, with 12 bases in between. Here the CDR3 reads CASSLMGGRQPQHF. The CDR3 nucleotides read TGTGCCAGCAGCTTAATGGGAGGGAGACAGCCCCAGCATTTT.

The J gene is TRBJ2-2, the V gene TRBV11-3, with 7 bases matching TRBD1. The trim removed 5 bases at V and 4 bases at J, leaving 13 bases unmatched. Germline CDR1 is SGHNT and CDR2 is YENEEA. This CDR3 is built from 17 residues. The CDR3 bases are TGTGCCAGCAGCATAGGCCAAGGGGGCGCGGGCACCGGGGAGCTGTTTTTT. Its protein product is CASSIGQGGAGTGELFF.

V gene TRBV2 combines with J gene TRBJ1-5; no reliable D call. This CDR3 has 14 residues. Trimming cost V 6 bases and J 6 bases, with 15 bases left between them. Looked up from germline, CDR1 is SNHLY and CDR2 is FYNNEI. The CDR3 spells CASRKGFTFQPQHF. The CDR3 nucleotides read TGTGCCAGCAGGAAAGGGTTTACGTTTCAGCCCCAGCATTTT.

This chain links TRBV6-1 with TRBJ2-5, with D possibly being TRBD2 (7 bases). The CDR3 is 15 residues long. Between the trimmed V and J ends, which lost 3 bases and 4 bases, there was a span of 15 bases. The germline V gene encodes CDR1 MNHNS and CDR2 SASEGT. The DNA of the CDR3 is TGTGCCAGCAGTGACCTTGGACTAGGGGGAGAGACCCAGTACTTC. This translates into CASSDLGLGGETQYF.

This rearrangement joins TRBV13 to TRBJ2-5; a possible D gene is TRBD2 (5 bases). Trimming cost V 5 bases and J 2 bases, with 15 bases left between them. Germline V gene lookup returns CDR1 PRHDT and CDR2 FYEKMQ (reference sequence). The CDR3 covers 15 residues. CDR3 nucleotides: TGTGCCAGCAGCGCCCCAAAGCGGAGGCAAGAGACCCAGTACTTC. Protein: CASSAPKRRQETQYF.

The rearrangement uses TRBV18 and TRBJ1-4; 11 bases fit TRBD1. Germline values: CDR1 KGHSH, CDR2 LQKENI. The V gene end was trimmed by 3 bases and the J gene end by 4 bases; junction bases not matched to a gene: 4. CDR3 size: 16 residues. For the CDR3, the DNA is TGTGCCAGCTCACCGGACAGGGGGCTGAGTAATGAAAAACTGTTTTTT. Residues: CASSPDRGLSNEKLFF.

CDR3 coding DNA: TGTGCCAGCAGCTTGGGGCAGGGTTTTAGGGGCACTGAAGCTTTCTTT. Its translation: CASSLGQGFRGTEAFF. V usage is TRBV5-6 and J usage is TRBJ1-1, with D possibly matching TRBD1 (5 bases). Germline CDR1 and CDR2: SGHDT and YYEEEE. This CDR3 has 16 residues. The V end was cut by 0 bases, the J end by 4 bases, with 16 bases between.

The chain links TRBV29-1 to TRBJ2-2; D ambiguous. Trimming shortened V by 4 bases and J by 2 bases, and 11 bases separated the two germline ends. The CDR3 consists of 14 residues. Germline CDR1 SQVTM, CDR2 ANQGSEA. The CDR3 region has the DNA TGCAGCGTTGCGGAGCTCCTAAACACCGGGGAGCTGTTTTTT. Its translation: CSVAELLNTGELFF.

The chain recombines TRBV27 with TRBJ2-5, with 9 positions matching TRBD1. This CDR3 spans 14 amino acids. Per the germline V gene, CDR1 is MNHEY and CDR2 is SMNVEV (reference sequence). V lost 5 bases, J lost 4 bases, and 5 bases stayed unmatched. The CDR3 DNA reads TGTGCCAGCAGTCGACAGGGGGATTTAGAGACCCAGTACTTC. Its translation is CASSRQGDLETQYF.